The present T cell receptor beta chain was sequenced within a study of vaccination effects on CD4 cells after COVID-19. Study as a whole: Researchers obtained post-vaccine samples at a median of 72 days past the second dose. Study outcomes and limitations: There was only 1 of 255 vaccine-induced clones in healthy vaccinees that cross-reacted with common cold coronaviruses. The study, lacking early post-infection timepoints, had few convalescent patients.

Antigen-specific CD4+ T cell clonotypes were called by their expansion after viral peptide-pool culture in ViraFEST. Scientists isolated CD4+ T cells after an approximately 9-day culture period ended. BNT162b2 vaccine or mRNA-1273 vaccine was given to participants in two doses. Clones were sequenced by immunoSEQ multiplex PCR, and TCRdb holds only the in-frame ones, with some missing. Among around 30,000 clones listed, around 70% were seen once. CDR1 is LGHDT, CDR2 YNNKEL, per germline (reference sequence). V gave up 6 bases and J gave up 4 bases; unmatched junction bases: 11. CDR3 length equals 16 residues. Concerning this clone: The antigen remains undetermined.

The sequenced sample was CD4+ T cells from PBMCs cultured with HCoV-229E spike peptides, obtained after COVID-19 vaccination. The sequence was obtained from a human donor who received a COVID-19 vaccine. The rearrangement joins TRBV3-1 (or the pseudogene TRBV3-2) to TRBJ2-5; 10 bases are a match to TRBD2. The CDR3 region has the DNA TGTGCCAGCAGGCGATCTAGCGGGAGTAGGAGAGAGACCCAGTACTTC. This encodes CASRRSSGSRRETQYF.